These 7 T cell receptor beta chains were sequenced from one sample in a study of glioma-infiltrating T cells. TCR alpha and beta CDR3 regions were amplified from RNA using iRepertoire nested multiplex PCR. TCRdb independently ran MiXCR on the multiplex PCR reads; one entry per CDR3 protein. This sample carries over 100,000 distinct CDR3 sequences, 25% to 30% of them seen once, and the ten largest clones take 35%. Specimen: glioma tissue, nonneoplastic brain tissue, or PBMCs (not recorded which). These receptor sequences come from a human donor with low-grade glioma or glioblastoma, undergoing nonglioma brain surgery, or in good health (not recorded which).

Notes on this clonotype: Being one base from a much bigger clone, this may be a read error. This chain uses TRBV24-1 with TRBJ2-1; 11 bases match TRBD2. Germline assignment: CDR1 KGHDR and CDR2 SFDVKD. This CDR3 spans 16 amino acids. The chain's CDR3 is CATSDRLAGIYNEQLF. CDR3 DNA sequence: TGTGCCACCAGTGATCGACTAGCGGGAATCTACAATGAGCAGCTCTTC.

On this clonotype: This may come from a read error, since a much larger clone is one base off. The CDR3 DNA reads as TGCGCCAGCAGCGGACCGGCCTCTGGAAACACCATATATTTT. Translation gives CASSGPASGNTIYF. The rearrangement links TRBV5-1 to TRBJ1-3; D ambiguous. Germline-derived CDR1 and CDR2 are SGHRS and YFSETQ. The CDR3 extends over 14 amino acids. V lost 4 bases and J 0 bases, leaving 8 bases between the germline ends.

This clonotype occurred many times. CDR3 nucleotide sequence: TGCAGTGCTAGATCGGCCGCCAGCCCGCGGAACACTGAAGCTTTCTTT. As protein: CSARSAASPRNTEAFF. V usage is TRBV20-1 and J usage is TRBJ1-1, with D unresolved. Germline CDR1 reads DFQATT; CDR2 reads SNEGSKA (reference sequence). Trimming pared 2 bases from V and 1 base from J, leaving 17 bases between. The CDR3 spans 16 residues.

This clonotype was detected many times. This chain joins TRBV6-2 or TRBV6-3 and TRBJ1-6, with 8 bases matching TRBD1. CDR1 is MNHEY and CDR2 is SVGEGT in the germline V gene. The CDR3 has 17 amino acids. Germline trimming cut 7 bases from V and 7 bases from J; bases unmatched to any gene: 15. The chain's CDR3 is CASTKLRTGTSNSPLHF. The CDR3 DNA sequence: TGTGCCAGCACCAAGTTACGGACAGGGACTTCAAATTCACCCCTCCACTTT.

This clonotype was seen repeatedly, ten times or more. The V and J genes are TRBV6-2 or TRBV6-3 and TRBJ1-5; no clear D gene. CDR1 MNHEY and CDR2 SVGEGT come from the germline V gene. Trimming pared 7 bases from V and 4 bases from J, leaving 17 bases between. The CDR3 covers 15 residues. CDR3 DNA: TGTGCCAGCAAGGCCATTGGCGGCGGGAATCAGCCCCAGCATTTT. This sequence encodes CASKAIGGGNQPQHF.

About this clonotype itself: A much larger clonotype is one base distant, so this may be a read error. The chain has TRBV7-2 and TRBJ2-3, with unresolved D. Trimming cost V 0 bases and J 4 bases, with 14 bases left between them. The CDR3 length is 16 residues. Per germline, CDR1 SGHTA and CDR2 FQGNSA. The CDR3 DNA is TGTGCCAGCAGCTTAGCGGCGAGCTCCCATTCAGATACGCAGTATTTT. Translated, it gives CASSLAASSHSDTQYF. Using reference TRBV7-2 and TRBJ2-3 for the parts outside the CDR3, the full variable domain is GAGVSQSPSNKVTEKGKDVELRCDPISGHTALYWYRQSLGQGLEFLIYFQGNSAPDKSGLPSDRFSAERTGGSVSTLTIQRTQQEDSAVYLCASSLAASSHSDTQYFGPGTRLTVL.

This clonotype has a count of ten or more. This chain uses TRBV7-2 with TRBJ2-5; D gene ambiguous. This CDR3 has 14 residues. CDR1 SGHTA and CDR2 FQGNSA come from the germline V gene. The germline V and J ends were trimmed by 1 base and 5 bases, with 11 bases remaining between them. In DNA, the CDR3 is TGTGCCAGCAGCTTAGTGGCGGATACGGAGACCCAGTACTTC. It yields the protein CASSLVADTETQYF.